The T cell receptor (beta chain) under discussion was sequenced for a study of response to subunit inactivated influenza vaccine. As concerns this clonotype: Its antigen is undetermined. At one end the junction does not follow the germline gene, possibly because of a read error.

In TCRdb, the RT-PCR reads were re-called with MiXCR into one record per CDR3 protein. The sample yields more than 450,000 distinct CDR3 sequences, 11% seen once. Overall study results and limits: Each seasonal influenza vaccination, the authors suggested, recruits few new T cells.

CDR3 length: 19 residues. Germline CDR1 is PRHDT and CDR2 is FYEKMQ (reference sequence). These same records also appear under a second study, on T cells expressing NK-cell markers. Per that study: Researchers built TCR beta cDNA using 5'RACE template switching with UMIs.

The specimen comprised PBMCs from blood, sampled on the day of vaccination. The clonotype was recovered from a middle-aged man who received an inactivated influenza vaccine. The rearrangement joins TRBV13 to TRBJ2-3; D may be TRBD2 (5 bases). The CDR3 DNA reads TGTGCCAGCAGCCTAGCAAGAAGCCCAAGGGCCACCGGCACAGATACGCAGTCTTTT. It translates to CASSLARSPRATGTDTQSF.